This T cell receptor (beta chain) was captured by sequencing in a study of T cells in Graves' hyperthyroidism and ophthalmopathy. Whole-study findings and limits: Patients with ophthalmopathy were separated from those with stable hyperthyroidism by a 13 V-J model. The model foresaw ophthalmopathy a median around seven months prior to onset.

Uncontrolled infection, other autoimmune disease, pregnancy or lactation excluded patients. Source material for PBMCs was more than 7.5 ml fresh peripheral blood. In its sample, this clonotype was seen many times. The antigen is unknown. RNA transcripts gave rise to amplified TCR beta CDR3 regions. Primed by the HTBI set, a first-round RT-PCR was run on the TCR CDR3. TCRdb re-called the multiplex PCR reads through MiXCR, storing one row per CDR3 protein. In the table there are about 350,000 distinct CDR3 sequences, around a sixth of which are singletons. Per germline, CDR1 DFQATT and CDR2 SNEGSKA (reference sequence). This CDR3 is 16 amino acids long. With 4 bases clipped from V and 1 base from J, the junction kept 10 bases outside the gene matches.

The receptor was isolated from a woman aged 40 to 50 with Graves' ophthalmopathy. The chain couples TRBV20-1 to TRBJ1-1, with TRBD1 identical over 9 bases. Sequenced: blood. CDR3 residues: CSATAGTGRGNTEAFF. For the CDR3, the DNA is TGCAGTGCTACAGCCGGGACAGGGCGAGGGAACACTGAAGCTTTCTTT.